This TCR beta chain was captured in a study of shared clonotypes between healthy human individuals. Study results and limitations: Naive subsets generally had larger estimated richness than memory subsets.

This clone has just a few counts. As yet, its antigen is unknown. Here immunoSEQ multiplex PCR was the method, and the copy in TCRdb shows in-frame clones only, minus some. The sample carries 980,000 or so clones, 76% recorded once. The sequence was collected from a man aged 18 to 29 in good health. What was sequenced was memory CD4+ T cells sorted from blood. Subset noted: CD45RA-negative fraction.

The DNA of the CDR3 is TGTGCCAGTAGTAATCGCCCGAGAGGGGTGGGGTCCTACAATGAGCAGTTCTTC. This sequence encodes CASSNRPRGVGSYNEQFF. The rearrangement joins TRBV19 to TRBJ2-1; tentatively, D is TRBD1 or TRBD2 (5 bases each). CDR1 LNHDA and CDR2 SQIVND come from the germline V gene (reference sequence). The CDR3 runs 18 residues. The V end was cut by 4 bases, the J end by 1 base, with 20 bases between.